This entry lists 25 T cell receptor beta chains sequenced from one sample in a study of OX40 agonist ivuxolimab in advanced cancers. The method was immunoSEQ multiplex PCR; TCRdb's version includes in-frame clones alone and lacks a portion of them. Of 50,000 or so clones in the sample, about three quarters are singletons; the top ten hold over 6.5%. The starting material was CD4+ or CD8+ T cells sorted from blood, obtained in a trial of the OX40 agonist ivuxolimab. Source of these receptors: an adult with an advanced solid tumor such as melanoma, head and neck, liver or kidney cancer.

The gene calls are TRBV12-5 and TRBJ2-2, with D possibly TRBD2 on 6 matching bases. The CDR3 totals 14 residues. Trimming cost V 10 bases and J 2 bases, with 14 bases left between them. Germline CDR1 reads LGHNT; CDR2 reads FRNRAP. CDR3 sequence (DNA): TGTGCTACTAGGGAAGGACTAAACACCGGGGAGCTGTTTTTT. Its protein is CATREGLNTGELFF.

The V call is TRBV4-1, the J call TRBJ2-1; TRBD2 matches 11 bases. The CDR3 is 16 amino acids. The V and J ends lost 4 bases and 3 bases, in that order; junction bases with no gene match: 5. Germline V CDR1 and CDR2: MGHRA, YSYEKL. CDR3 nucleotide sequence: TGCGCCAGCAGCCCGACCGGGACTAGCGGCTACAATGAGCAGTTCTTC. It codes for CASSPTGTSGYNEQFF.

This clone appeared a few times. The rearrangement links TRBV9 to TRBJ2-1; 7 bases are a match to TRBD2. Germline trimming cut 0 bases from V and 2 bases from J; bases unmatched to any gene: 11. Germline values: CDR1 SGDLS, CDR2 YYNGEE. The CDR3 is 18 residues long. DNA for the CDR3: TGTGCCAGCAGCGTAGCGGGGCAGGGCGGGGGTCCCTACAATGAGCAGTTCTTC. This sequence encodes CASSVAGQGGGPYNEQFF.

This chain joins TRBV7-8 and TRBJ2-1; maybe TRBD2 (6 bases). V was cut by 4 bases and J by 9 bases, with 19 bases left in between. CDR1 is SGHVS and CDR2 is FQNEAQ in the germline V gene. CDR3 size: 15 residues. The CDR3 DNA sequence: TGTGCCAGCAGCTCGGTCGGTTGGGGAGGCGCTGAGCAGTTCTTC. Protein: CASSSVGWGGAEQFF.

V usage is TRBV11-2 and J usage is TRBJ2-1; D may be TRBD2 (6 bases). The germline V gene encodes CDR1 SGHAT and CDR2 FQNNGV. V was pared by 5 bases and J by 8 bases, with 19 bases between. This CDR3 comprises 15 residues. The CDR3 here is CASSLRDSRGHEQFF. In DNA, the CDR3 is TGTGCCAGCAGCCTTCGGGACTCCCGAGGGCATGAGCAGTTCTTC.

V gene TRBV7-6 combines with J gene TRBJ1-4, with D hard to call. The germline V gene has CDR1 SGHVS and CDR2 FNYEAQ. V was pared by 0 bases and J by 7 bases, with 9 bases between. The CDR3 contains 14 residues. The CDR3 is CASSLAGPLEKLFF. In DNA, the CDR3 is TGTGCCAGCAGCTTAGCAGGCCCGCTTGAAAAACTGTTTTTT.

This chain links TRBV7-2 with TRBJ2-4; unclear D gene. Germline V lookup: CDR1 SGHTA, CDR2 FQGNSA. Trimming pared 0 bases from V and 0 bases from J, leaving 9 bases between. The CDR3 spans 16 residues. CDR3 loop: CASSLASLLAKNIQYF. CDR3 nucleotides: TGTGCCAGCAGCTTAGCCAGCTTACTAGCCAAAAACATTCAGTACTTC. Full variable domain (missing parts from reference TRBV7-2 and TRBJ2-4): GAGVSQSPSNKVTEKGKDVELRCDPISGHTALYWYRQSLGQGLEFLIYFQGNSAPDKSGLPSDRFSAERTGGSVSTLTIQRTQQEDSAVYLCASSLASLLAKNIQYFGAGTRLSVL.

In nucleotides, the CDR3 is TGTGCCAGCAGCTTCCCTCCAGGGACAAGAAATTCACCCCTCCACTTT. This translates into CASSFPPGTRNSPLHF. The chain joins TRBV7-9 to TRBJ1-6; possibly TRBD1 for D (6 bases). V was cut by 3 bases and J by 7 bases, with 16 bases left in between. The germline gives CDR1 SEHNR, CDR2 FQNEAQ (reference sequence). CDR3 size: 16 residues.

This clone was observed a handful of times. The gene calls are TRBV6-4 and TRBJ1-5; TRBD1 matches 7 bases. Losses at the gene ends were 0 bases for V and 0 bases for J; bases not matched to a gene: 14. The CDR3 runs 20 residues. Germline loops: CDR1 MRHNA, CDR2 SNTAGT. The CDR3 region has the DNA TGTGCCAGCAGTGACTCTTACCGGGACAGAGTACTCTATAGCAATCAGCCCCAGCATTTT. As protein: CASSDSYRDRVLYSNQPQHF.

The table lists this clone with a few counts. The chain recombines TRBV10-1 with TRBJ2-1, with TRBD2 matching 11 bases. CDR3 size: 15 residues. With 5 bases clipped from V and 2 bases from J, the junction kept 2 bases outside the gene matches. Looked up from germline, CDR1 is WNHNN and CDR2 is SYGVQD (reference sequence). CDR3 in amino acids: CASSTSGSPYNEQFF. The CDR3 DNA is TGCGCCAGCAGTACTAGCGGGAGCCCCTACAATGAGCAGTTCTTC.

The V and J genes are TRBV7-8 and TRBJ2-5; no clear D. Trimming shortened V by 3 bases and J by 2 bases, and 13 bases separated the two germline ends. CDR3 size: 15 residues. The germline V gene has CDR1 SGHVS and CDR2 FQNEAQ. CDR3 sequence: CASSLRRMAQETQYF. The CDR3 DNA follows: TGTGCCAGCAGCTTGAGGCGCATGGCTCAAGAGACCCAGTACTTC.

The rearrangement links TRBV5-6 to TRBJ1-2; no clear D. The germline V gene encodes CDR1 SGHDT and CDR2 YYEEEE. V gave up 1 base and J gave up 7 bases, with 8 bases separating them. The CDR3 length is 12 residues. CDR3 in DNA: TGTGCCAGCAGCTTGTGGTCGGCTGGCTACACCTTC. Protein: CASSLWSAGYTF.

The rearrangement joins TRBV18 to TRBJ2-7; the D is unclear. Trimming left V 3 bases short and J 4 bases short, with 4 bases between. CDR3 length: 11 residues. Germline lookup yields CDR1 KGHSH and CDR2 LQKENI. The CDR3 DNA reads as TGTGCCAGCTCACCCCAGTACGAGCAGTACTTC. Its protein product is CASSPQYEQYF.

The V gene is TRBV20-1, the J gene TRBJ2-7; perhaps TRBD2 as D (5 bases). The ends were cut back, 6 bases at V and 7 bases at J, with 13 bases in the middle. Germline assignment: CDR1 DFQATT and CDR2 SNEGSKA (reference sequence). The CDR3 length is 11 residues. As DNA, the CDR3 is TGCAGTGCCGTCGGGAACTGGGAGCAGTACTTC. It translates to CSAVGNWEQYF.

V gene TRBV7-9 combines with J gene TRBJ2-1; tentative D call: TRBD2 (6 bases). Looked up from germline, CDR1 is SEHNR and CDR2 is FQNEAQ (reference sequence). Trimming took 4 bases from V and 7 from J, leaving 17 bases between them. This CDR3 has 15 amino acids. CDR3 residues: CASSSGRGRSNEQFF. DNA of the CDR3: TGTGCCAGCAGCTCCGGGCGGGGAAGGAGTAATGAGCAGTTCTTC. The full variable domain, completed using reference TRBV7-9 and TRBJ2-1, is DTGVSQNPRHKITKRGQNVTFRCDPISEHNRLYWYRQTLGQGPEFLTYFQNEAQLEKSRLLSDRFSAERPKGSFSTLEIQRTEQGDSAMYLCASSSGRGRSNEQFFGPGTRLTVL.

The chain links TRBV5-6 to TRBJ1-1, with D unresolved. The V and J ends lost 6 bases and 0 bases respectively, with 18 bases between them. The CDR3 has 16 amino acids. Per germline, CDR1 SGHDT and CDR2 YYEEEE. In nucleotides, the CDR3 is TGTGCCAGCACCGGCGGCGGCAGCCTTTTGAACACTGAAGCTTTCTTT. This translates into CASTGGGSLLNTEAFF. Drawing the rest from reference TRBV5-6 and TRBJ1-1, the complete variable domain is DAGVTQSPTHLIKTRGQQVTLRCSPKSGHDTVSWYQQALGQGPQFIFQYYEEEERQRGNFPDRFSGHQFPNYSSELNVNALLLGDSALYLCASTGGGSLLNTEAFFGQGTRLTVV.

The chain couples TRBV6-5 to TRBJ1-1; TRBD1 is a possible D gene (6 bases). V shed 9 bases and J shed 4 bases, with 21 bases lying between them. Germline V gives CDR1 MNHEY, CDR2 SVGAGI. The CDR3 has 15 residues. The CDR3 spells CASSRGGALGTEAFF. The CDR3, as DNA: TGTGCCAGTTCGAGGGGGGGCGCGTTAGGCACTGAAGCTTTCTTT.

There are a few counts of this clone. The rearrangement uses TRBV13 and TRBJ2-7; unclear D gene. Germline V gene sequence: CDR1 PRHDT, CDR2 FYEKMQ (reference sequence). The CDR3 is made up of 12 amino acids. V lost 3 bases to trimming and J lost 5 bases, with 8 bases between them. The CDR3 loop is CASSFSADEQYF. Here the CDR3 DNA reads TGTGCCAGCAGCTTCTCAGCTGACGAGCAGTACTTC.

The chain joins TRBV19 to TRBJ2-1; a weak D match, TRBD1 (6 bases). V was pared by 3 bases and J by 7 bases, with 16 bases between. Germline V gene sequence: CDR1 LNHDA, CDR2 SQIVND (reference sequence). The CDR3 sequence is 15 residues long. CDR3 nucleotides: TGTGCCAGTAGTATGGGAACAGGGAGCTTGAATGAGCAGTTCTTC. Translated: CASSMGTGSLNEQFF.

The chain links TRBV9 to TRBJ2-1, with 7 nucleotides matching TRBD2. Germline V lookup: CDR1 SGDLS, CDR2 YYNGEE. The J segment lost 4 bases and the V segment lost 2 bases, leaving 6 bases of the junction unmatched. The CDR3 contains 15 residues. CDR3 bases: TGTGCCAGCAGCGTTCTAGCGGATACGTACAATGAGCAGTTCTTC. Its translation: CASSVLADTYNEQFF.

The chain is built from TRBV19 and TRBJ2-4; 7 bases line up with TRBD2. The V segment lost 7 bases and the J segment 8 bases; nucleotides outside the gene matches: 14. The CDR3 totals 15 residues. The germline V gene encodes CDR1 LNHDA and CDR2 SQIVND (reference sequence). CDR3 loop: CASTDQGGRGYIQYF. CDR3 coding DNA: TGTGCCAGTACCGATCAGGGAGGGCGGGGGTACATTCAGTACTTC.

The CDR3 reads CASSLGQLSSYNEQFF. DNA for the CDR3: TGCGCCAGCAGCTTGGGGCAACTGAGCTCCTACAATGAGCAGTTCTTC. V gene TRBV5-1 combines with J gene TRBJ2-1; D gene unclear. This CDR3 contains 16 residues. Looked up from germline, CDR1 is SGHRS and CDR2 is YFSETQ. V was shortened by 0 bases and J by 0 bases, with 10 bases between the two germline ends.

The sample holds one count of this clone. V is TRBV25-1 and J is TRBJ1-4, with TRBD1 identical over 10 bases. The CDR3 sequence is 15 residues long. V lost 6 bases, J lost 8 bases, and 9 bases stayed unmatched. Germline lookup yields CDR1 MGHDK and CDR2 SYGVNS. DNA of the CDR3: TGTGCCAGCAGCACAATCGGGACAGGGGAAGAAAAACTGTTTTTT. This gives the protein CASSTIGTGEEKLFF.

The J gene is TRBJ2-5, the V gene TRBV11-2; D is tentatively TRBD1 or TRBD2 (6 bases each). V dropped 1 base and J dropped 4 bases, with 16 bases sitting between them. Germline V gene lookup returns CDR1 SGHAT and CDR2 FQNNGV. The CDR3 has 16 residues. The CDR3 DNA reads TGTGCCAGCAGCTTAGGGTTGGGGGGCATGGTAGAGACCCAGTACTTC. It codes for CASSLGLGGMVETQYF.

V gene TRBV7-2 combines with J gene TRBJ2-3; weak D call: TRBD2 (5 bases). Germline lookup yields CDR1 SGHTA and CDR2 FQGNSA. Deletions cut 4 bases from V and 9 bases from J, with 20 bases between. CDR3 length equals 15 residues. The CDR3: CASSSRAGGSGTQYF. CDR3 nucleotide sequence: TGTGCCAGCAGCTCTAGGGCGGGTGGAAGCGGAACGCAGTATTTT.